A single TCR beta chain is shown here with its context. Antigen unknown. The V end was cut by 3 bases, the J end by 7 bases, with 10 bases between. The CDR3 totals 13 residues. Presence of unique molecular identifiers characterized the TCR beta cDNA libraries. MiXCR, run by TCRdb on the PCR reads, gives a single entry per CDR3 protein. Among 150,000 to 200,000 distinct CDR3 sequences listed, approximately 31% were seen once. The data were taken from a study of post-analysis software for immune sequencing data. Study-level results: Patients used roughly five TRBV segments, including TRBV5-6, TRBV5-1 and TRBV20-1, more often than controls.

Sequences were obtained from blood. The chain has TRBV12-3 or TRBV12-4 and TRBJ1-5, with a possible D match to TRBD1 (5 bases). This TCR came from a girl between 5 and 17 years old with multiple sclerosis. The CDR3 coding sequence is TGTGCCAGCAGTTTGGGGGTCCGGCAGCCCCAGCATTTT. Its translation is CASSLGVRQPQHF.